This is a list of T cell receptor beta chains from one sample in a study of shared clonotypes between healthy human individuals. Measured with immunoSEQ multiplex PCR; TCRdb has only the in-frame clones, and not every one. The table has approximately 2,200,000 clones, about 92% seen once. Sequencing was carried out using naive CD8+ T cells from PBMCs. Receptor source: a man aged 18 to 35 in good health. Some clones in this sample may be carry-over from other donors' samples. Each CDR3 is given with its conserved first and last residue. The D gene is left open where the match is weak. Only part of the rows carry a size: once, few, many, or a class if the clone is expanded.

TRBJ1-6,-,TRBV30,-,CAWDTWNSPLHF,TGTGCCTGGGACACATGGAATTCACCCCTCCACTTT
TRBJ2-2,-,TRBV7-9,-,CASSLLNSGTGELFF,TGTGCCAGCAGCTTGCTAAATAGCGGTACCGGGGAGCTGTTTTTT
TRBJ1-2,-,TRBV4-3,-,CASSQDGGRMASVVALNYGYTF,TGCGCCAGCAGCCAAGATGGGGGGAGAATGGCGTCGGTCGTAGCGCTTAACTATGGCTACACCTTC
TRBJ2-1,-,TRBV25-1,-,CASSDPWADYNEQFF,TGTGCCAGCAGTGACCCATGGGCAGATTACAATGAGCAGTTCTTC
TRBJ2-7,-,TRBV27,-,CASSSGLISYEQYF,TGTGCCAGCAGTTCGGGTCTTATATCCTACGAGCAGTACTTC
TRBJ2-7,-,TRBV9,-,CASSVGPRGDPYEQYF,TGTGCCAGCAGCGTCGGTCCCCGGGGCGACCCCTACGAGCAGTACTTC
TRBJ2-7,-,TRBV7-9,-,CASSFLTSMYEQYF,TGTGCCAGCAGCTTTCTGACTAGTATGTACGAGCAGTACTTC
TRBJ2-3,TRBD2,TRBV5-3,-,CARSLGHRREGRATDTQYF,TGTGCCAGAAGCTTGGGCCACCGGAGGGAAGGGAGGGCGACAGATACGCAGTATTTT
TRBJ1-5,TRBD1,TRBV7-9,-,CASSLDRGRNQPQHF,TGTGCCAGCAGCTTAGACAGGGGGCGGAATCAGCCCCAGCATTTT
TRBJ2-7,TRBD2,TRBV9,-,CASSVGASGSSYEQYF,TGTGCCAGCAGCGTAGGGGCTAGCGGGAGTTCCTACGAGCAGTACTTC
TRBJ2-3,TRBD1,TRBV4-3,-,CASSQVWDRGTDTQYF,TGCGCCAGCAGCCAAGTGTGGGACAGGGGCACAGATACGCAGTATTTT
TRBJ2-7,TRBD2,TRBV15,-,CATSRGLAGVYEQYF,TGTGCCACCAGCAGAGGACTAGCGGGAGTTTACGAGCAGTACTTC
TRBJ2-1,TRBD2,TRBV4-2,-,CASKLAGDNEQFF,TGTGCCAGCAAACTAGCGGGAGACAATGAGCAGTTCTTC
TRBJ2-1,-,TRBV28,-,CASSVLLSGSGLDNEQFF,TGTGCCAGCAGTGTGTTACTATCGGGGTCAGGGCTGGACAATGAGCAGTTCTTC
TRBJ2-3,-,TRBV28,-,CATLKGHRSDTQYF,TGTGCCACCCTCAAAGGACATAGGTCAGATACGCAGTATTTT
TRBJ1-2,-,TRBV5-5,-,CASNQMETWTLSGYTF,TGTGCCAGCAACCAAATGGAAACATGGACCCTCTCTGGCTACACCTTC
TRBJ2-5,-,TRBV5-4,-,CASSLWDLSRSTQYF,TGTGCCAGCAGCTTATGGGACCTATCGAGGTCGACCCAGTACTTC
TRBJ2-5,-,TRBV11-2,-,CASSRNQETQYF,TGTGCCAGCAGCAGGAACCAAGAGACCCAGTACTTC
TRBJ2-1,-,TRBV28,-,CASRGPGELTDNEQFF,TGTGCCAGCAGGGGCCCGGGGGAACTAACTGACAATGAGCAGTTCTTC
TRBJ2-7,-,TRBV27,-,CASSPNPRDEQYF,TGTGCCAGCAGTCCCAACCCTCGCGACGAGCAGTACTTC
TRBJ2-7,-,TRBV11-2,-,CASSLAVNEQYF,TGTGCCAGCAGCTTAGCGGTCAACGAGCAGTACTTC
TRBJ2-7,-,TRBV27,-,CASSLSGYYEQYF,TGTGCCAGCAGTTTATCAGGGTACTACGAGCAGTACTTC
TRBJ2-5,TRBD1,TRBV5-4,-,CASSLRDRETQYF,TGTGCCAGCAGCCTCCGGGACAGAGAGACCCAGTACTTC
TRBJ2-7,TRBD1,TRBV19,once,CASSPHRDRAYEQYF,TGTGCCAGTAGCCCACACCGGGACAGGGCTTACGAGCAGTACTTC
TRBJ2-7,TRBD2,TRBV28,-,CASSPTSGRAARATYEQYF,TGTGCCAGCAGCCCAACTAGCGGGAGGGCCGCTAGGGCCACCTACGAGCAGTACTTC
TRBJ1-1,TRBD1,TRBV5-1,-,CASSLFSAGTDNTEAFF,TGCGCCAGCAGCTTGTTCTCTGCCGGGACAGATAACACTGAAGCTTTCTTT
TRBJ2-1,TRBD1,TRBV5-1,-,CASSARDRGIEQFF,TGCGCCAGCAGCGCTCGGGACAGGGGGATTGAGCAGTTCTTC
TRBJ2-1,TRBD1,TRBV4-1,once,CASSQGRNTGGRSYNEQFF,TGCGCCAGCAGCCAAGGAAGAAACACAGGGGGTCGGTCCTACAATGAGCAGTTCTTC
TRBJ2-2,-,TRBV5-6,-,CASSTTGELFF,TGTGCCAGCAGCACAACCGGGGAGCTGTTTTTT